This TCR beta chain was sequenced for a study of T cell changes during pregnancy in multiple sclerosis. Clones were read by immunoSEQ multiplex PCR, and TCRdb kept only the in-frame ones, dropping some. The repertoire holds about 19,000 clones, with just over 85% as singletons. In germline, CDR1 is MDHEN, CDR2 SYDVKM. Deletions cut 1 base from V and 6 bases from J, with 4 bases between. This CDR3 contains 13 residues. The chain employs TRBV28 and TRBJ1-6; no clear D gene. This clonotype originated in a female donor in good health, enrolled as a control in a pregnancy study. The sample in question was CD8+ T cells from peripheral blood mononuclear cells, obtained in the third trimester of pregnancy. The CDR3 loop is CASSLFFNSPLHF. The CDR3 nucleotides read TGTGCCAGCAGTTTATTCTTTAATTCACCCCTCCACTTT.